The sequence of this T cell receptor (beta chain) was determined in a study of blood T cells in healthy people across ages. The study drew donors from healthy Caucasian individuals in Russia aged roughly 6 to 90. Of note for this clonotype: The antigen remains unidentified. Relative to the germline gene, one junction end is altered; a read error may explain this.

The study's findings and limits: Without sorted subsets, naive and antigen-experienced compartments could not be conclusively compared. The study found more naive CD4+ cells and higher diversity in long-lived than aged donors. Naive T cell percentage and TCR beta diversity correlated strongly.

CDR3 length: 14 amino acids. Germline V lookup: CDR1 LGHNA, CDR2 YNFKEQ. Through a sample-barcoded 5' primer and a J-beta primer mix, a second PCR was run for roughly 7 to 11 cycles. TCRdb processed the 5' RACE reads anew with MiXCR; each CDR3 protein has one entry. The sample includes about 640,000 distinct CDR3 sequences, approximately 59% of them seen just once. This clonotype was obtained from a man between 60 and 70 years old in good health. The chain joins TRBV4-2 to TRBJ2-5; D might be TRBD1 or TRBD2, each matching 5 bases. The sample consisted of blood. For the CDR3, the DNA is TGTGCCGGCAGCATCGGGTGGGGACGGGAGACCCAGTACTTC. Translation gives CAGSIGWGRETQYF.